The sequence of this TCR beta chain was determined in a study of CD8 T cell repertoires and HIV-1 epitope variants. About the research overall: Control wells had CMV/EBV/flu peptides, negative Ebola AY9, or no peptide. Enriched T cells were co-cultured with equal autologous T cell-negative cells. Separate from the cultures, 1M uncultured T cells served as baseline.

Regarding this clone: Its antigen is still unknown.

This table comes from immunoSEQ multiplex PCR, and its TCRdb copy is limited to in-frame clones, with some not included. The table shows roughly 5,700 clones, with under 70% occurring only once. Whole-study findings and limits: Most of the nine antigen-specific clonotypes appeared cross-reactive to autologous or escape variants.

The CDR3 runs to 12 residues. Trimming removed 5 bases at V and 3 bases at J, with 8 bases between. The germline V gene encodes CDR1 MNHEY and CDR2 SMNVEV (reference sequence). The gene calls are TRBV27 and TRBJ2-7; D remains ambiguous. The clonotype was recovered from a male donor with HIV. The specimen was cultured CD8+ T cells derived from PBMCs. The CDR3 sequence: CASSRGDYEQYF. Written as DNA, the CDR3 is TGTGCCAGCAGTAGAGGTGACTACGAGCAGTACTTC.